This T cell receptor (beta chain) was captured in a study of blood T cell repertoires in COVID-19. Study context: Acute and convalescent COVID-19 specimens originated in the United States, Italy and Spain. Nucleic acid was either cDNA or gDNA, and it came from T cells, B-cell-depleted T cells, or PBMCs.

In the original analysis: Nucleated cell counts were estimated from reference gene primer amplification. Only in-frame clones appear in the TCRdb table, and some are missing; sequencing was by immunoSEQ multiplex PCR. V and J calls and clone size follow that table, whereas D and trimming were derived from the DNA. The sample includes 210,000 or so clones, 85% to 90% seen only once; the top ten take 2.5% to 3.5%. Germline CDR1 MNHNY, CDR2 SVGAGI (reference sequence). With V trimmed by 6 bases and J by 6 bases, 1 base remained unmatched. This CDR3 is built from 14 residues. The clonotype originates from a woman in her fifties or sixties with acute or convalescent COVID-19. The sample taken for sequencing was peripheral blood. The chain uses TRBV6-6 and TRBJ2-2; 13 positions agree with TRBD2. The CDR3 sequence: CASRLAGGAGELFF. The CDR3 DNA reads TGTGCCAGCAGACTAGCGGGAGGGGCCGGGGAGCTGTTTTTT.